The clone carrying this TCR beta chain was seen more than once but under ten times. Its antigen is unidentified. One entry per CDR3 protein results from TCRdb running MiXCR on the RT-PCR reads. Here the sample spans about 800,000 distinct CDR3 sequences, around 20% being singletons. The data stem from a study of response to subunit inactivated influenza vaccine. Study-wide points: T cells newly recruited by each seasonal influenza vaccination are few, the authors suggested.

Germline trimming cut 2 bases from V and 7 bases from J; bases unmatched to any gene: 9. This CDR3 is 16 amino acids long. Germline V gives CDR1 SGHTA, CDR2 FQGNSA. The sample in question was PBMCs from blood, obtained more than 4 days after vaccination. This receptor was obtained from a middle-aged man who received an inactivated influenza vaccine. The chain links TRBV7-2 to TRBJ2-2; 8 positions match TRBD2. CDR3: CASSLLVAGLNGELFF. DNA for the CDR3: TGTGCCAGCAGCTTATTAGTAGCGGGACTGAACGGGGAGCTGTTTTTT.